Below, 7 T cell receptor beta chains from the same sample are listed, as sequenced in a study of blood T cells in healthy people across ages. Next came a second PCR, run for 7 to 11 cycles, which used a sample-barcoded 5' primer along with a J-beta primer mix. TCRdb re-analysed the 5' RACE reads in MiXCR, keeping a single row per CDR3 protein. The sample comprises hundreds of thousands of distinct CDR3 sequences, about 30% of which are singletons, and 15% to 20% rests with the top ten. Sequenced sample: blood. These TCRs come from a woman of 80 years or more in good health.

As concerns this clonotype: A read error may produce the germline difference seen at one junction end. The CDR3 DNA sequence: TGTGCCAGCACCGGGGACAGTTGGAGATCTGGGGCCAACGTCCCGACTTTC. Protein sequence: CASTGDSWRSGANVPTF. This chain joins TRBV12-3 or TRBV12-4 and TRBJ2-6, with 7 bases aligning to TRBD1. This CDR3 has 17 residues.

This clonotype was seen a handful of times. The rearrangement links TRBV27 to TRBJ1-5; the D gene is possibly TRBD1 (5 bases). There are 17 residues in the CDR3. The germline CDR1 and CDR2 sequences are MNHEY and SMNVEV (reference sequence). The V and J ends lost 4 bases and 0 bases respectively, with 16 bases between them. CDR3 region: CASSSLQGGASNQPQHF. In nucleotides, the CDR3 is TGTGCCAGCAGTTCGCTCCAGGGTGGCGCTAGCAATCAGCCCCAGCATTTT.

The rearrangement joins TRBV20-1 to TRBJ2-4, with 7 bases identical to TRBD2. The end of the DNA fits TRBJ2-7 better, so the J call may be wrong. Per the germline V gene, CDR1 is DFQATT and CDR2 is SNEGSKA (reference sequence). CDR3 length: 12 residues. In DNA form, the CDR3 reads TGCAGAAGCGGGGTCCTTGACTACGAGCAGTACTTC. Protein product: CRSGVLDYEQYF.

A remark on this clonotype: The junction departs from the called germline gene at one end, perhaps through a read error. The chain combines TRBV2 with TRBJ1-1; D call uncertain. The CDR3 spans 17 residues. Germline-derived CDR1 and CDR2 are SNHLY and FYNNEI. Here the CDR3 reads CASSEFKGAWKNTGAFF. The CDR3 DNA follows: TGTGCCAGCAGTGAGTTTAAGGGTGCGTGGAAAAACACTGGAGCTTTCTTT.

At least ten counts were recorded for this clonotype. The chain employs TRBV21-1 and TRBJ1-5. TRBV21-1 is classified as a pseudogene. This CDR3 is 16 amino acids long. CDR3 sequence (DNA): TGTGCCAGCAGTAAAAGAATGGGGAGGAGCAATCAGCCCCAGCATTTT. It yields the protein CASSKRMGRSNQPQHF.

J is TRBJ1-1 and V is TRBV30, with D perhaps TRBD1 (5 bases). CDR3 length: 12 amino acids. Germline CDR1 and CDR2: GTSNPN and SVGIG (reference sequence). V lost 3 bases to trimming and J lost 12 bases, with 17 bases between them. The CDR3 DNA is TGTGCCTGGAGAAGAAGTCAGGGAAAATCTTTCTTT. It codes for CAWRRSQGKSFF.

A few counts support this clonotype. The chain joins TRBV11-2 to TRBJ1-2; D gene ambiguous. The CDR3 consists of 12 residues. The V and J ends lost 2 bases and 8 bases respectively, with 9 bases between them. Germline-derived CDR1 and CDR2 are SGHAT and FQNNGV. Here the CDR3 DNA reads TGTGCCAGCAGCTTAACTGGGAAGGGCTACACCTTC. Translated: CASSLTGKGYTF.